Below are 31 T cell receptor beta chains sequenced from a single sample in a study of vaccination and CD4 T cells after COVID-19. Treatment specified: approximately nine-day PBMC culture with coronavirus spike peptide pools or control peptides (ViraFEST assay). With the Oncomine TCR Beta short-read assay, DNA from cultured CD4+ T cells was sequenced. Using its own MiXCR run on the PCR reads, TCRdb lists one record per CDR3 protein. The sample contains around 13,000 distinct CDR3 sequences, over 30% of which appear only once. The antigens of these receptors remain unknown. Sequencing input: cultured CD4+ T cells from blood. The receptors were gathered from a human donor with COVID-19.

This clonotype was detected a few times. The V call is TRBV5-8, the J call TRBJ2-1, with 7 bases fitting TRBD2. After removal of 2 bases from V and 5 bases from J, the junction contained 7 bases not matched to a gene. Germline V lookup: CDR1 SGHTS, CDR2 YDEGEE. This CDR3 has 15 residues. The CDR3 reads CASSFIKSGDNEQFF. The CDR3 DNA follows: TGTGCCAGCAGCTTCATAAAGAGCGGGGACAATGAGCAGTTCTTC.

This clonotype appeared a few times. The chain employs TRBV20-1 and TRBJ2-5; 7 bases fit TRBD2. The trim removed 3 bases at V and 1 base at J, leaving 8 bases unmatched. Germline loops: CDR1 DFQATT, CDR2 SNEGSKA (reference sequence). The CDR3 is 15 amino acids. The CDR3 is CSASPSGRIQETQYF. In DNA, the CDR3 is TGCAGTGCTAGTCCTAGCGGTAGAATCCAAGAGACCCAGTACTTC.

This clonotype was counted a few times. This chain uses TRBV11-2 with TRBJ2-7; TRBD2 is a possible D gene (5 bases). The germline V and J ends were trimmed by 5 bases and 2 bases, with 13 bases remaining between them. This CDR3 region has 14 residues. CDR1 SGHAT and CDR2 FQNNGV come from the germline V gene. The DNA for the CDR3 is TGTGCCAGCAGCCAAGCTGGACTCCCCTACGAGCAGTACTTC. Residues: CASSQAGLPYEQYF.

The chain carries TRBV20-1 and TRBJ2-3, with D tentatively TRBD1 (5 bases). Looked up from germline, CDR1 is DFQATT and CDR2 is SNEGSKA (reference sequence). Trimming took 6 bases from V and 1 from J, leaving 14 bases between them. There are 14 residues in the CDR3. CDR3 loop: CSALTVSGTDTQYF. In DNA form, the CDR3 reads TGCAGTGCCCTGACAGTATCTGGCACAGATACGCAGTATTTT.

The chain uses TRBV20-1 and TRBJ1-5; D is unclear. This CDR3 is built from 15 residues. Germline V gives CDR1 DFQATT, CDR2 SNEGSKA (reference sequence). Trimming removed 3 bases at V and 2 bases at J, with 14 bases between. CDR3 coding DNA: TGCAGTGCTAGGGTAGCAGTGGATCGCAATCAGCCCCAGCATTTT. It yields the protein CSARVAVDRNQPQHF.

The chain has TRBV20-1 and TRBJ2-5; D unclear. Trimming took 1 base from V and 7 from J, leaving 7 bases between them. Germline V gene sequence: CDR1 DFQATT, CDR2 SNEGSKA (reference sequence). The CDR3 runs to 11 residues. Here the CDR3 reads CSARASGTQYF. The CDR3 DNA reads TGCAGTGCTAGAGCTTCCGGGACCCAGTACTTC.

This clonotype was found a few times. The CDR3, as DNA: TGTGCCAGCAGCTTAGGGACGGACACCGCGAATTCACCCCTCCACTTT. Protein sequence: CASSLGTDTANSPLHF. The chain links TRBV7-6 to TRBJ1-6; a possible D gene is TRBD1 (5 bases). Germline-derived CDR1 and CDR2 are SGHVS and FNYEAQ. The CDR3 has 16 residues. V was clipped by 1 base and J by 7 bases, with 14 bases between them.

This clonotype was recorded a few times. The CDR3 here is CSARTPSTVNTEAFF. CDR3 DNA sequence: TGCAGTGCTAGAACCCCGAGCACCGTGAACACTGAAGCTTTCTTT. J is TRBJ1-1 and V is TRBV20-1; unclear D gene. The V gene's germline CDR1 is DFQATT and CDR2 SNEGSKA (reference sequence). The CDR3 is made up of 15 amino acids. The V gene lost 2 bases and the J gene lost 0 bases, with 13 bases spanning the gap.

This chain's CDR3 is CASSRRQGPTGYEQYF. The CDR3 DNA is TGTGCCAGTAGTCGGCGGCAAGGGCCTACGGGCTACGAGCAGTACTTC. The V gene is TRBV19, the J gene TRBJ2-7; D unclear. The CDR3 consists of 16 residues. V was pared by 5 bases and J by 3 bases, with 20 bases between. From germline, CDR1 is LNHDA and CDR2 SQIVND (reference sequence).

V gene TRBV7-8 combines with J gene TRBJ2-1, with D unclear. The CDR3 covers 12 residues. Germline-derived CDR1 and CDR2 are SGHVS and FQNEAQ. Trimming shortened V by 1 base and J by 8 bases, and 6 bases separated the two germline ends. The CDR3 nucleotides are TGTGCCAGCAGCTTAGGTTTTGATGAGCAGTTCTTC. This gives the protein CASSLGFDEQFF.

This chain uses TRBV6-1 with TRBJ2-7; TRBD2 is a possible D gene (5 bases). Germline V gene lookup returns CDR1 MNHNS and CDR2 SASEGT. Trimming shortened V by 5 bases and J by 5 bases, and 16 bases separated the two germline ends. The CDR3 is 14 amino acids. For the CDR3, the DNA is TGTGCCAGCAGTCCGCCGAAGGGTAGCGACGAGCAGTACTTC. Encoded protein: CASSPPKGSDEQYF.

In this sample, this clonotype turned up once. The chain combines TRBV2 with TRBJ2-1; tentative D call: TRBD2 (5 bases). Per germline, CDR1 SNHLY and CDR2 FYNNEI. Trimming took off 8 bases at V and 10 bases at J, with 21 bases between the two ends. This CDR3 is built from 14 residues. The DNA of the CDR3 is TGTGCCAGCGCTCCCCCTTTAAGCGGACCGGAGCAGTTCTTC. Translated: CASAPPLSGPEQFF.

This clonotype was seen a few times. V gene TRBV6-1 combines with J gene TRBJ1-5, with D tentatively TRBD1 (6 bases). The V gene's germline CDR1 is MNHNS and CDR2 SASEGT. V was shortened by 10 bases and J by 0 bases, with 13 bases between the two germline ends. This CDR3 region has 14 residues. CDR3 loop: CATVGGHSNQPQHF. The CDR3 nucleotides are TGTGCCACCGTGGGGGGGCATAGCAATCAGCCCCAGCATTTT.

The genes are TRBV19 and TRBJ2-1; perhaps TRBD2 as D (6 bases). The ends were cut back, 4 bases at V and 2 bases at J, with 15 bases in the middle. This CDR3 region has 16 residues. Germline assignment: CDR1 LNHDA and CDR2 SQIVND (reference sequence). CDR3 coding DNA: TGTGCCAGTAGTAACCCTTTTGCGGGGCCCTACAATGAGCAGTTCTTC. Protein product: CASSNPFAGPYNEQFF.

The sample holds a few counts of this clonotype. This chain connects TRBV7-2 to TRBJ2-5; D may correspond to TRBD1 or TRBD2 (5 bases each). The germline V and J ends were trimmed by 2 bases and 1 base, with 11 bases remaining between them. Germline CDR1 reads SGHTA; CDR2 reads FQGNSA. This CDR3 is 15 amino acids long. CDR3 bases: TGTGCCAGCAGCTTAACGGGGCGGCTCCAAGAGACCCAGTACTTC. Translation: CASSLTGRLQETQYF.

The chain joins TRBV7-9 to TRBJ2-5; tentatively, D is TRBD1 or TRBD2 (5 bases each). Germline CDR1 reads SEHNR; CDR2 reads FQNEAQ (reference sequence). V was clipped by 5 bases and J by 3 bases, with 13 bases between them. This CDR3 contains 14 residues. DNA of the CDR3: TGTGCCAGCAGCGCAGCACTGGGGGAAGAGACCCAGTACTTC. This gives the protein CASSAALGEETQYF.

This clonotype came up a few times. This sequence joins TRBV11-2 and TRBJ2-3; unclear D gene. This CDR3 comprises 13 residues. Germline V gene lookup returns CDR1 SGHAT and CDR2 FQNNGV. The V end was cut by 0 bases, the J end by 2 bases, with 3 bases between. CDR3 DNA sequence: TGTGCCAGCAGCTTAGAGTACACAGATACGCAGTATTTT. Amino acid sequence: CASSLEYTDTQYF.

This clonotype was seen only a few times. This chain joins TRBV7-2 and TRBJ1-5; 8 bases fit TRBD1. CDR1 SGHTA and CDR2 FQGNSA come from the germline V gene. CDR3 length: 14 residues. With 5 bases clipped from V and 6 bases from J, the junction kept 6 bases outside the gene matches. The CDR3 reads CASSPNRGGQPQHF. The CDR3 DNA reads TGTGCCAGCAGCCCTAACAGGGGGGGTCAGCCCCAGCATTTT.

The table lists this clonotype with a few counts. CDR3 residues: CASSPLAEQYF. The CDR3 DNA is TGTGCCAGCAGTCCACTAGCCGAGCAGTACTTC. This chain joins TRBV6-1 and TRBJ2-7, with D perhaps TRBD2 (6 bases). CDR3 length equals 11 residues. V was shortened by 5 bases and J by 6 bases, with 8 bases between the two germline ends. CDR1 is MNHNS and CDR2 is SASEGT in the germline V gene.

Comments on this clonotype: At one end the junction does not follow the germline gene, possibly because of a read error. The chain has TRBV4-3 and TRBJ1-2, with no clear D. The CDR3 is 15 amino acids. Germline V CDR1 and CDR2: LGHNA, YSLEER. The CDR3 nucleotides read TGCGCTAGCAGCCAAGATGGCCGCGCTAACTATGGCTACACCTTC. This gives the protein CASSQDGRANYGYTF.

This chain connects TRBV12-3 or TRBV12-4 to TRBJ2-5; D is perhaps TRBD1 or TRBD2 (5 bases each). Trimming took off 11 bases at V and 5 bases at J, with 15 bases between the two ends. This CDR3 has 12 residues. The CDR3 nucleotides are TGTGCCTCCAAGGCCGGGGACGAGACCCAGTACTTC. This gives the protein CASKAGDETQYF.

This clonotype showed up just a few times. One end of the junction does not line up with germline, which may come from a read error. The rearrangement links TRBV7-7 to TRBJ2-2; TRBD2 matches 9 bases. This CDR3 is built from 18 residues. Germline V gene lookup returns CDR1 SSHAT and CDR2 FNYEAQ (reference sequence). For the CDR3, the DNA is TGTGCTAGCAGCTTAGTTGCGGGGGGGTCGCCGAACACCGGGGAGCTGTTTTTT. Translated: CASSLVAGGSPNTGELFF.

This clonotype has more than one count but fewer than ten. This rearrangement joins TRBV7-8 to TRBJ1-5; tentatively, D is TRBD1 (6 bases). Trimming shortened V by 4 bases and J by 2 bases, and 30 bases separated the two germline ends. There are 21 residues in the CDR3. Germline lookup yields CDR1 SGHVS and CDR2 FQNEAQ. In DNA form, the CDR3 reads TGTGCCAGCAGCTCGGGATTGCATCCGGGACAAAAGAAGTCGGGCAATCAGCCCCAGCATTTT. Protein sequence: CASSSGLHPGQKKSGNQPQHF.

The chain joins TRBV27 to TRBJ2-2; D gene ambiguous. Trimming removed 6 bases at V and 6 bases at J, with 20 bases between. The CDR3 contains 16 residues. Germline CDR1 and CDR2: MNHEY and SMNVEV (reference sequence). Here the CDR3 reads CASSPPIRATPGELFF. In DNA, the CDR3 is TGTGCCAGCAGCCCCCCTATTAGGGCAACACCCGGGGAGCTGTTTTTT.

J is TRBJ2-3 and V is TRBV6-5; TRBD2 agrees at 11 bases. After removal of 2 bases from V and 4 bases from J, the junction contained 8 bases not matched to a gene. Germline CDR1 and CDR2: MNHEY and SVGAGI. This CDR3 comprises 17 residues. The CDR3 protein is CASSYTPGLAVADTQYF. In DNA, the CDR3 is TGTGCCAGCAGTTACACCCCGGGACTAGCGGTTGCAGATACGCAGTATTTT.

The V and J genes are TRBV6-1 and TRBJ1-5; possible D gene TRBD1, 6 bases. The germline gives CDR1 MNHNS, CDR2 SASEGT. This CDR3 spans 16 amino acids. V dropped 6 bases and J dropped 6 bases, with 21 bases sitting between them. CDR3 loop: CASRAGTTTQGQPQHF. For the CDR3, the DNA is TGTGCCAGCAGAGCCGGGACAACTACCCAAGGTCAGCCCCAGCATTTT.

The genes are TRBV12-3 or TRBV12-4 and TRBJ1-5; D might be TRBD1 (5 bases). There are 16 residues in the CDR3. The V gene lost 3 bases and the J gene lost 4 bases, with 16 bases spanning the gap. The chain's CDR3 is CASSFRGTNYNQPQHF. The CDR3 region has the DNA TGTGCCAGCAGTTTCCGGGGGACCAACTATAATCAGCCCCAGCATTTT.

This clonotype was seen a few times. J is TRBJ2-2 and V is TRBV7-2, with D possibly TRBD2 on 7 matching bases. The germline CDR1 and CDR2 sequences are SGHTA and FQGNSA. V lost 8 bases and J lost 4, with 14 bases in between. The CDR3 sequence is 14 residues long. CDR3 DNA: TGTGCCAGCCATAGGGGGGGGTTCACCGGGGAGCTGTTTTTT. It yields the protein CASHRGGFTGELFF.

In this sample, this clonotype turned up a few times. The chain has TRBV6-5 and TRBJ2-5; D perhaps matches TRBD2 (8 bases). The V gene lost 2 bases and the J gene lost 7 bases, with 17 bases spanning the gap. The CDR3 contains 15 residues. Germline lookup yields CDR1 MNHEY and CDR2 SVGAGI. CDR3 bases: TGTGCCAGCAGTTACGGCGGGGGGCAGGGGGGGACCCAGTACTTC. It specifies CASSYGGGQGGTQYF.

A word on this clonotype: Compared with germline, one end of the junction differs, possibly owing to a read error. This sequence joins TRBV5-1 and TRBJ1-2, with D possibly TRBD1 on 6 matching bases. CDR3 size: 15 residues. Germline loops: CDR1 SGHRS, CDR2 YFSETQ. CDR3 residues: CASRLGAGGAYGYTF. The DNA of the CDR3 is TGCGCCAGCAGATTGGGGGCTGGGGGCGCCTATGGCTACACCTTC. Complete variable domain (other parts from reference TRBV5-1 and TRBJ1-2): KAGVTQTPRYLIKTRGQQVTLSCSPISGHRSVSWYQQTPGQGLQFLFEYFSETQRNKGNFPGRFSGRQFSNSRSEMNVSTLELGDSALYLCASRLGAGGAYGYTFGSGTRLTVV.

The V call is TRBV5-1, the J call TRBJ1-4; 7 nucleotides agree with TRBD1. Germline trimming cut 0 bases from V and 8 bases from J; bases unmatched to any gene: 7. The CDR3 consists of 15 residues. CDR1 SGHRS and CDR2 YFSETQ come from the germline V gene. The CDR3 DNA reads as TGCGCCAGCAGCTTGGGAAGGGACAGTCGAGAAAAACTGTTTTTT. Amino acids: CASSLGRDSREKLFF.